The rows below give T cell receptor beta chains drawn from one sample of a study of cytomegalovirus exposure and HLA in healthy donors. TCRdb's table, derived via immunoSEQ multiplex PCR, lists solely in-frame clones and lacks some. The data hold approximately 290,000 clones, with about four fifths observed a single time. Sample: PBMCs. The receptor source for this set is a girl aged 2-15 years in good health and CMV-seronegative. The conserved cysteine and the conserved F or W are not part of the CDR3 here.

v_gene	CDR3aa
TRBV5-1	ASSLAKTSGGMYGRF
TRBV4-2	ASSPSGINYEQY
TRBV9	ASSPAGTGVSEQY
TRBV27	ASSWTGHSYEQY
TRBV30	AWSQGIWGYT
TRBV28	ASSSQIPLEQY
TRBV6-5	ASRRGAQGVFGYT
TRBV6-1	ASSEEFLETQY
TRBV9	ASSVGGGTNEQF
TRBV13	ASSLRGSGTEAF
TRBV29-1	SVHRGRVRDTQY
TRBV9	ASSAGVFPTYEQY
TRBV27	ASSFINSGTGNQPQH
TRBV7-9	ASSTTEAMNTEAF
TRBV28	ASKGTGLAAYEQY
TRBV2	ATVGETKNIQY
TRBV29-1	SVEGGRNTEAF
TRBV5-6	ASSFGQGSPLH
TRBV6-1	ASNFRRGGLYEQY
TRBV5-1	ASSLRSGGRNEQF
TRBV5-1	ASSLAGGLAGSTDTQY
TRBV2	ASSGTGIGNTIY
TRBV7-2	ASSLVGGNEQY
TRBV4-1	ASSQDPGTGANVLT
TRBV7-3	ASSLGSGSYEQY
TRBV5-1	ASSLIGQYYEQY
TRBV27	ASSLSPGQGTTKKLF
TRBV5-4	ASSSISDRGNYGYT
TRBV12-5	ASGLVATGLGYTDTQY
TRBV7-8	ASSSVGSGPFDDEQF
TRBV18	ASSPPGVYGLDEQY
TRBV6-1	ASRYRGLEDTQY
TRBV5-1	ASSLRVLEMTGELF
TRBV6-5	ASSPGGVFSDTQY
TRBV7-9	ASSSTDREAF
TRBV28	ASRERQGSTAF
TRBV5-1	ASSVSGATTEAF
TRBV7-8	ASSLTGTSGRAGEF
TRBV25-1	ANERDRTCTDTQY
TRBV27	ASSLLVQSEEQY
TRBV5-1	ASSDRRTSGDEQF
TRBV28	ASSPGIRRGNTEAF
TRBV13	ASSLEGGLAGPMIEQY
TRBV28	ASYTGGHTQY
TRBV28	ASSLSLPVVGYT
TRBV6-5	ASSYVGSGANVLT
TRBV9	ASSVGLVQETQY
TRBV27	ASSSRQGIIGELF
TRBV5-1	ASSLEPGLQNTEAF
TRBV6-5	ASSYRANTGELF
TRBV13	ASSAGQPNDVGNTIY
TRBV5-1	ASSLGSSSVNEQF
TRBV4-2	ASSRAGGLGGAYEQY
TRBV6-5	ASSQGPGSDTQY
TRBV7-9	ASSGIRGSSYNEQF
TRBV4-2	ASSYRGINQPQH